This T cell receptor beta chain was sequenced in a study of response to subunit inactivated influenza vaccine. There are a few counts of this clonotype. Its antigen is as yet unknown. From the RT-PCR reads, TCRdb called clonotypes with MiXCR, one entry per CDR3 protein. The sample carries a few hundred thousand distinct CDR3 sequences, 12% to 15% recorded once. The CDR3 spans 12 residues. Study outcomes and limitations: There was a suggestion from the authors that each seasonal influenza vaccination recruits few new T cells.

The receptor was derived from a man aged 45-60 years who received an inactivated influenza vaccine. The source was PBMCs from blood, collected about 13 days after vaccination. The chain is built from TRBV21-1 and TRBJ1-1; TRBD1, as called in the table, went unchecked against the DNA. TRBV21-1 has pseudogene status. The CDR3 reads CASSRDRGILFF. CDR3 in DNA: TGTGCCAGCAGCCGGGACAGGGGGATCCTTTTCTTT.